This TCR beta chain came from a study of OX40 agonist ivuxolimab in advanced cancers. Study as a whole: The patients received ivuxolimab by intravenous route every 2 weeks at 0.01 to 10 mg/kg.

The protocol was immunoSEQ multiplex PCR, while the TCRdb copy is restricted to in-frame clones and leaves out a portion. The sample shows under 80,000 clones, around 80% of them seen only once. If patients had autoimmune disease history or systemic immunosuppression, they were excluded. This sequence originates from an adult with an advanced solid tumor such as melanoma, head and neck, liver or kidney cancer. Material: CD4+ or CD8+ T cells sorted from blood, obtained in a trial of the OX40 agonist ivuxolimab.

DNA for the CDR3: TGCGCCAGCAGCTTGTGGCCACCGGACTCCTACGAGCAGTACTTC. Amino acid sequence: CASSLWPPDSYEQYF. The V and J genes are TRBV5-1 and TRBJ2-7; the D is unclear. V lost 1 base and J lost 0, with 11 bases in between. Germline V gene lookup returns CDR1 SGHRS and CDR2 YFSETQ. CDR3 length: 15 residues.